This note documents a single T cell receptor (beta chain) sequence. Its antigen is unknown. The sampling schedule covered blood at baseline, cycle 4 day 1, and cycle 7 day 1. The data derive from a study of OX40 agonist ivuxolimab in advanced cancers. Turning to the study itself: The dose-escalation group included hepatocellular carcinoma, melanoma, renal cell carcinoma and head and neck cancer. With a range of roughly 20 to 80, age averaged 60 years, and 65% to 85% were male. Study findings and constraints: Expanded clones were, on average, more numerous in CD8+ T cells than in CD4+.

Produced via immunoSEQ multiplex PCR; TCRdb's table is partial and in-frame only. There are more than 50,000 clones in the sample; approximately 90% occur only once, and over 15% lies in the top ten. Germline values: CDR1 ENHRY, CDR2 SYGVKD. The CDR3 is made up of 20 amino acids. With V trimmed by 6 bases and J by 7 bases, 20 bases remained unmatched. The chain couples TRBV10-3 to TRBJ2-2; 13 nucleotides agree with TRBD2. This specimen consisted of CD4+ or CD8+ T cells sorted from blood, obtained in a trial of the OX40 agonist ivuxolimab. The sequence came from an adult with an advanced solid tumor such as melanoma, head and neck, liver or kidney cancer. The CDR3 loop is CAISGLAGARDGLDVGELFF. CDR3 bases: TGTGCCATCAGCGGACTAGCGGGGGCAAGAGATGGGTTGGACGTCGGGGAGCTGTTTTTT.